A selection of T cell receptor beta chains follows, all from one sample in a study of radiation and T cells in renal cell carcinoma. Libraries were prepared by immunoSEQ multiplex PCR; TCRdb keeps only in-frame clonotypes and omits some of them. The sample holds more than 95,000 clones, approximately 85% seen once. The source material was blood, sampled from a patient whose treatment included radiotherapy and nephrectomy. The receptors shown here come from a man in his fifties or sixties with renal cell carcinoma. CDR3s include the opening cysteine and the closing phenylalanine or tryptophan. Fields, in order: J gene, clone size, V gene, D gene, CDR3 length, CDR3 DNA, CDR3 protein. The D gene is left open where the match is weak. Rows give clone size only sometimes, using once, few, many, or a class for an expanded clone.

>TRBJ2-2|few|TRBV27|NA|13
TGTGCCAGCAGTTTATCGCTTTCCGGGGAGCTGTTTTTT
CASSLSLSGELFF
>TRBJ1-1|many|TRBV12-5|NA|10
TGTGCTAGTGGGGACTACGAAGCTTTCTTT
CASGDYEAFF
>TRBJ2-1|once|TRBV2|TRBD2|14
TGTGCCAGCAGGGACCCTAGCGGGGACAATGAGCAGTTCTTC
CASRDPSGDNEQFF
>TRBJ2-2|NA|TRBV7-8|TRBD1|15
TGTGCCAGCAGCAGCCCCGGACAGGGGACCGGGGAGCTGTTTTTT
CASSSPGQGTGELFF
>TRBJ1-2|NA|TRBV5-1|NA|13
TGCGCCAGCAGCTCCGCAGGGGTAAATGGCTACACCTTC
CASSSAGVNGYTF
>TRBJ1-1|NA|TRBV23-1|NA|17
TGCGCCAGCAGTAAATCCTGGGGCCTAGAATGGAACACTGAAGCTTTCTTT
CASSKSWGLEWNTEAFF
>TRBJ1-4|NA|TRBV28|TRBD1|14
TGTGCCAGCAGTGTAGACAGGGGATTTGAAAAACTGTTTTTT
CASSVDRGFEKLFF
>TRBJ2-1|NA|TRBV27|NA|16
TGTGCCAGCAGTTTAGACAGAGGGAGCTCCTACAATGAGCAGTTCTTC
CASSLDRGSSYNEQFF
>TRBJ2-5|NA|TRBV30|TRBD2|14
TGTGCCTGGAATCGCGCGGGGGGGCGGGAGACCCAGTACTTC
CAWNRAGGRETQYF
>TRBJ2-1|NA|TRBV6-1|TRBD2|19
TGTGCCAGCAGTGAAATAGTTCGGGGGGGTGCGTCATCGGTCAATGAGCAGTTCTTC
CASSEIVRGGASSVNEQFF
>TRBJ2-5|NA|TRBV28|NA|16
TGTGCCAGCAGCTCACCGGGACCGACGACATTGGGGACCCAGTACTTC
CASSSPGPTTLGTQYF
>TRBJ2-5|NA|TRBV27|NA|13
TGTGCCAGCAGAATTCGTGGAGAAGAGACCCAGTACTTC
CASRIRGEETQYF
>TRBJ2-7|NA|TRBV5-6|TRBD2|15
TGTGCCAGCAGCGGAAACTGGACTAGCGGCTACGAGCAGTACTTC
CASSGNWTSGYEQYF
>TRBJ1-1|NA|TRBV7-3|TRBD1|14
TGTGCCAGCAGTTCCGACAGGGATGGCACTGAAGCTTTCTTT
CASSSDRDGTEAFF
>TRBJ2-5|NA|TRBV6-6|TRBD1|12
TGTGCCAGCAGTCGACAGGGCGAGACCCAGTACTTC
CASSRQGETQYF
>TRBJ1-1|once|TRBV5-8|NA|14
TGTGCCAGCAGCTTTACAGGAGGGAACACTGAAGCTTTCTTT
CASSFTGGNTEAFF
>TRBJ2-1|NA|TRBV2|TRBD1|10
TGTGCCACAGGGGGAAATGAGCAGTTCTTC
CATGGNEQFF
>TRBJ2-5|NA|TRBV7-7|TRBD1|14
TGTGCTAGCAGCTTGGGACAGGCGAGTGAGACCCAGTACTTC
CASSLGQASETQYF
>TRBJ2-5|NA|TRBV7-3|TRBD2|14
TGTGCCAGCAGCCCGGGACTAGCGCAAGAGACCCAGTACTTC
CASSPGLAQETQYF
>TRBJ1-6|NA|TRBV19|NA|14
TGTGCCAGTCGCCCCGTGGGGGTCGGGTCACCCCTCCACTTT
CASRPVGVGSPLHF
>TRBJ1-1|once|TRBV6-4|NA|13
TGTGCCAGTCGGGACGTCGGAAGCACTGAAGCTTTCTTT
CASRDVGSTEAFF
>TRBJ2-1|NA|TRBV7-3|NA|15
TGTGCCAGCAGCAGGATGGAGCGGGTGTACAATGAGCAGTTCTTC
CASSRMERVYNEQFF
>TRBJ1-2|NA|TRBV15|NA|14
TGTGCCACCAGCAGTTACGGGGGGGACTATGGCTACACCTTC
CATSSYGGDYGYTF
>TRBJ2-2|NA|TRBV5-1|TRBD1|15
TGCGCCAGCAGCCGACAGGGGGCGGTTGACGGGGAGCTGTTTTTT
CASSRQGAVDGELFF
>TRBJ2-7|NA|TRBV5-1|NA|14
TGCGCCAGCAGCAACTATGTCCCCGGGCACGAGCAGTACTTC
CASSNYVPGHEQYF
>TRBJ1-2|NA|TRBV2|TRBD1|14
TGTGCCAGCAGTGAACGACAGGGGGCGTATGGCTACACCTTC
CASSERQGAYGYTF
>TRBJ1-1|NA|TRBV10-3|NA|15
TGTGCCATCAGTGATTTACAGGGTGGGTCTAGGGGAGCTTTCTTT
CAISDLQGGSRGAFF
>TRBJ2-5|NA|TRBV4-1|NA|13
TGCGCCAGCAGCCAGTGGCAGGCGGAGACCCAGTACTTC
CASSQWQAETQYF
>TRBJ1-1|NA|TRBV7-9|TRBD1|15
TGTGCCAGCAGCGCCCCCTCGACAGGGGGCACTGAAGCTTTCTTT
CASSAPSTGGTEAFF
>TRBJ1-2|few|TRBV7-8|TRBD1|16
TGTGCCAGCAGCTTAGTGCTCAGGGGGCATGACTATGGCTACACCTTC
CASSLVLRGHDYGYTF
>TRBJ2-2|NA|TRBV2|NA|15
TGTGCCAGCAGTGAGGTCACACCAAACACCGGGGAGCTGTTTTTT
CASSEVTPNTGELFF
>TRBJ1-4|NA|TRBV4-2|TRBD1|16
TGTGCCAGCAGCCGCAATGTTTGGGGGACAGGAGAAAAACTGTTTTTT
CASSRNVWGTGEKLFF
>TRBJ1-2|NA|TRBV19|TRBD1|16
TGTGCCAGTAGTGTAACTCCCGGGACAGGGACCTATGGCTACACCTTC
CASSVTPGTGTYGYTF
>TRBJ2-1|NA|TRBV5-3|NA|16
TGTGCCAGAAGCTTGGGTAGGAAGCCCTCCTACAATGAGCAGTTCTTC
CARSLGRKPSYNEQFF